This TCR beta chain emerged from a study of beta chain features in type 1 diabetes. Study results and limitations: Type 1 diabetes patients had fewer VDJ junction insertions and more deletions. PCR might favor shorter templates, but any such skew would affect patients and controls equally. Shortening that was moderate but significant affected the TCRB CDR3s of Type 1 diabetes patients in all four CD4+ subsets.

Purities over 98% were achieved in all sorted populations. There are a few counts of this clone. The target antigen is unknown. Expressed TCRB transcripts got sequenced, as all isolated RNA was reverse transcribed. TCRdb keeps only in-frame clones here, not all; method: immunoSEQ multiplex PCR. This sample has roughly 310,000 clones, with roughly 11% found just once. This clonotype was sampled from a woman aged 25 to 39 in good health. Sequencing was performed on naive CD4+ T cells from blood.

The CDR3 reads CASSSRGGHGETQYF. Here the CDR3 DNA reads TGCGCCAGCAGCTCGAGGGGGGGGCACGGAGAGACCCAGTACTTC. The chain combines TRBV5-1 with TRBJ2-5, with D tentatively TRBD2 (7 bases). From germline, CDR1 is SGHRS and CDR2 YFSETQ. The CDR3 has 15 amino acids. The ends were cut back, 3 bases at V and 4 bases at J, with 16 bases in the middle.